The 22 T cell receptor beta chains listed next were all sequenced from one sample in a study of blood T cell repertoires in COVID-19. TCRdb's table, derived via immunoSEQ multiplex PCR, lists solely in-frame clones and lacks some. The sample records approximately 400,000 clones, approximately 80% being singletons. Sequencing input: peripheral blood. These receptors all come from a human donor with acute or convalescent COVID-19. The donor label of this sample is uncertain.

The chain couples TRBV4-2 to TRBJ2-1; D perhaps matches TRBD2 (6 bases). The germline CDR1 and CDR2 sequences are LGHNA and YNFKEQ. Trimming removed 1 base at V and 9 bases at J, with 16 bases between. The CDR3 extends over 15 amino acids. In DNA, the CDR3 is TGTGCCAGCAGCCAAGTTACTTTTATGGGGGGTGAGCAGTTCTTC. Protein sequence: CASSQVTFMGGEQFF.

The chain carries TRBV5-1 and TRBJ2-7, with D uncertain. This CDR3 contains 14 residues. With 0 bases removed from V and 4 bases from J, the gap between germline ends came to 11 bases. CDR1 and CDR2 (germline): SGHRS, YFSETQ. CDR3 residues: CASSLDSTTYEQYF. DNA of the CDR3: TGCGCCAGCAGCTTGGACTCCACCACGTACGAGCAGTACTTC.

As concerns this clone: The identical CDR3 is also encoded by other nucleotide sequences in the sample. The chain joins TRBV2 to TRBJ1-5, with unresolved D. There are 14 residues in the CDR3. From germline, CDR1 is SNHLY and CDR2 FYNNEI. V gave up 4 bases and J gave up 0 bases, with 7 bases separating them. The CDR3 nucleotides are TGTGCCAGCAGTGGAGAGTATAGCAATCAGCCCCAGCATTTT. Protein sequence: CASSGEYSNQPQHF.

A remark on this clone: Germline and junction disagree at one end, which may indicate a read error. This chain links TRBV18 with TRBJ2-5, with 9 bases aligning to TRBD1. CDR1 is KGHSH, CDR2 LQKENI, per germline. The CDR3 runs 15 residues. CDR3 in amino acids: CASSPLTGGKETQYF. The CDR3 DNA reads TGTGCCAGCTCCCCACTGACAGGGGGGAAAGAGACCCAGTACTTC.

The CDR3 loop is CASSTKGVVGVISGNTIYF. As DNA, the CDR3 is TGTGCCAGCAGCACCAAAGGTGTCGTCGGGGTGATCTCTGGAAACACCATATATTTT. V and J are TRBV13 and TRBJ1-3, with D uncertain. Per germline, CDR1 PRHDT and CDR2 FYEKMQ (reference sequence). There are 19 residues in the CDR3. Trimming took 5 bases from V and 0 from J, leaving 23 bases between them.

This chain links TRBV20-1 with TRBJ2-3; perhaps TRBD1 as D (5 bases). V gave up 3 bases and J gave up 0 bases, with 13 bases separating them. Germline-derived CDR1 and CDR2 are DFQATT and SNEGSKA (reference sequence). This CDR3 is 15 amino acids long. CDR3 residues: CSASRGSHSTDTQYF. CDR3 DNA sequence: TGCAGTGCTAGTAGGGGTTCCCATAGCACAGATACGCAGTATTTT.

This clone has a handful of counts. The chain employs TRBV30 and TRBJ1-1, with 7 bases identical to TRBD1. The CDR3 runs to 16 residues. The ends lost 1 base at V and 1 base at J; junction bases unmatched: 9. The germline CDR1 and CDR2 sequences are GTSNPN and SVGIG (reference sequence). The CDR3 DNA follows: TGTGCCTGGAGTGACAAAGGGGGCAACAGGAACACTGAAGCTTTCTTT. Its protein is CAWSDKGGNRNTEAFF.

The chain uses TRBV30 and TRBJ2-3, with TRBD1 matching over 8 bases. V was clipped by 0 bases and J by 4 bases; unmatched bases: 6. This CDR3 region has 15 residues. In germline, CDR1 is GTSNPN, CDR2 SVGIG (reference sequence). DNA for the CDR3: TGTGCCTGGAGTGTGAAAGGACAGGGCTCAGATACGCAGTATTTT. Amino acid sequence: CAWSVKGQGSDTQYF.

Only one count was recorded for this clone. The chain uses TRBV28 and TRBJ2-1, with a possible D match to TRBD2 (6 bases). The germline V and J ends were trimmed by 2 bases and 0 bases, with 8 bases remaining between them. Germline V gives CDR1 MDHEN, CDR2 SYDVKM. The CDR3 contains 15 residues. Written as DNA, the CDR3 is TGTGCCAGCAGTTTAGCGGGATTCTCCTACAATGAGCAGTTCTTC. Protein product: CASSLAGFSYNEQFF.

This chain joins TRBV2 and TRBJ1-5, with D uncertain. V shed 1 base and J shed 7 bases, with 14 bases lying between them. The CDR3 totals 15 residues. In germline, CDR1 is SNHLY, CDR2 FYNNEI. CDR3 in DNA: TGTGCCAGCAGTGAAGAGAGTGGTACCGTCCAGCCCCAGCATTTT. As protein: CASSEESGTVQPQHF.

The chain is built from TRBV7-2 and TRBJ1-2; a possible D gene is TRBD1 (5 bases). CDR1 is SGHTA, CDR2 FQGNSA, per germline. CDR3 length: 14 amino acids. V dropped 5 bases and J dropped 4 bases, with 14 bases sitting between them. The CDR3 DNA sequence: TGTGCCAGCAGCCCAAGGGAGGGGTTCTATGGCTACACCTTC. Protein sequence: CASSPREGFYGYTF.

This chain's CDR3 is CSVEDRSSNEKLFF. The CDR3 coding sequence is TGCAGCGTTGAAGATCGTTCGAGTAATGAAAAACTGTTTTTT. J is TRBJ1-4 and V is TRBV29-1; unclear D gene. This CDR3 is 14 amino acids long. Germline CDR1 reads SQVTM; CDR2 reads ANQGSEA. V lost 0 bases and J lost 4, with 9 bases in between.

This clone occurred a few times. The chain recombines TRBV2 with TRBJ1-1; D is unresolved. Germline V gene lookup returns CDR1 SNHLY and CDR2 FYNNEI. CDR3 length: 14 amino acids. V was shortened by 3 bases and J by 1 base, with 9 bases between the two germline ends. CDR3 sequence: CASSDLVRNTEAFF. The CDR3 nucleotides are TGTGCCAGCAGTGATTTGGTGAGGAACACTGAAGCTTTCTTT.

The chain carries TRBV6-5 and TRBJ1-2; 8 bases align to TRBD1. This CDR3 is 15 amino acids long. Germline V lookup: CDR1 MNHEY, CDR2 SVGAGI. The V gene end was trimmed by 6 bases and the J gene end by 3 bases; junction bases not matched to a gene: 9. The CDR3 sequence: CASRKDRGLDYGYTF. The CDR3 DNA reads TGTGCCAGCAGGAAAGACAGGGGACTTGACTATGGCTACACCTTC.

The chain combines TRBV11-2 with TRBJ1-2, with D unresolved. Looked up from germline, CDR1 is SGHAT and CDR2 is FQNNGV. The germline V and J ends were trimmed by 3 bases and 4 bases, with 9 bases remaining between them. This CDR3 spans 13 amino acids. This CDR3 is CASSFTGTYGYTF. The CDR3, as DNA: TGTGCCAGCAGCTTCACGGGTACCTATGGCTACACCTTC.

This clone came up many times. This chain connects TRBV18 to TRBJ2-1; 9 bases map to TRBD1. This CDR3 spans 14 amino acids. The germline V gene has CDR1 KGHSH and CDR2 LQKENI. Trimming removed 4 bases from V and 7 bases from J; junction bases left unmatched: 5. The CDR3 DNA is TGTGCCAGCTCACAAGGGACAGGGATGAATGAGCAGTTCTTC. This gives the protein CASSQGTGMNEQFF.

The genes are TRBV14 and TRBJ2-2, with D perhaps TRBD1 (6 bases). The CDR3 covers 15 residues. The ends were cut back, 0 bases at V and 9 bases at J, with 14 bases in the middle. Germline-derived CDR1 and CDR2 are SGHDN and FVKESK. As DNA, the CDR3 is TGTGCCAGCAGCCAAGATTTTTTCCAGGGGCGGGAGCTGTTTTTT. Its protein is CASSQDFFQGRELFF.

The rearrangement links TRBV4-2 to TRBJ2-1, with D unresolved. Per germline, CDR1 LGHNA and CDR2 YNFKEQ. The V and J ends lost 0 bases and 9 bases respectively, with 9 bases between them. This CDR3 spans 13 amino acids. The DNA for the CDR3 is TGTGCCAGCAGCCAAGAACGCGGAAGTGAGCAGTTCTTC. It translates to CASSQERGSEQFF.

The chain carries TRBV7-7 and TRBJ2-1; 7 positions match TRBD2. The length of the CDR3 is 15 residues. V lost 2 bases to trimming and J lost 4 bases; unmatched junction nucleotides: 5. Germline CDR1 and CDR2: SSHAT and FNYEAQ (reference sequence). As DNA, the CDR3 is TGTGCCAGCAGCTTATCCCGGGAGGCGTACAATGAGCAGTTCTTC. This gives the protein CASSLSREAYNEQFF.

This chain joins TRBV10-3 and TRBJ1-2; D is ambiguous. V was trimmed by 3 bases and J by 4 bases, leaving 15 bases between them. Germline CDR1 is ENHRY and CDR2 is SYGVKD. The length of the CDR3 is 15 residues. CDR3 protein: CAISDSSGRFYGYTF. The CDR3 bases are TGTGCCATCAGTGACTCATCGGGGAGATTCTATGGCTACACCTTC.

This clone has more than one count but fewer than ten. This chain connects TRBV4-1 to TRBJ1-6, with D tentatively TRBD1 (6 bases). CDR3 length: 16 residues. V lost 1 base and J lost 5, with 12 bases in between. Per the germline V gene, CDR1 is MGHRA and CDR2 is YSYEKL. The CDR3 here is CASSQVGAGDNSPLHF. Written as DNA, the CDR3 is TGCGCCAGCAGCCAAGTGGGGGCAGGGGATAATTCACCCCTCCACTTT.

This clone was seen a few times. The CDR3 DNA is TGCAGCGGGGGCTACAGGGCGCCAGCTTTCTTT. Translated, it gives CSGGYRAPAFF. The chain is built from TRBV29-1 and TRBJ1-1; tentative D call: TRBD1 (6 bases). Germline-derived CDR1 and CDR2 are SQVTM and ANQGSEA. Trimming left V 7 bases short and J 10 bases short, with 16 bases between. This CDR3 has 11 residues.